This T cell receptor beta chain was identified in a study of blood T cells in healthy people across ages. PCR was performed a second time for about 6 to 12 cycles using a sample-barcoded 5' primer and a J-beta primer mix. TCRdb independently ran MiXCR on the 5' RACE reads; one entry per CDR3 protein. The repertoire holds over a million distinct CDR3 sequences, around 59% seen once, with 6.5% to 8.5% in the top ten. CDR1 GTSNPN and CDR2 SVGIG come from the germline V gene (reference sequence). The CDR3 has 16 residues. V lost 3 bases and J 1 base, leaving 16 bases between the germline ends. Material for sequencing was blood. This receptor was obtained from a young man in good health. This chain connects TRBV30 to TRBJ2-1; D is unclear. The CDR3 DNA reads TGTGCCTGGAGGGACGGAAGTGGCACTTCCTACAATGAGCAGTTCTTC. Protein: CAWRDGSGTSYNEQFF.